This T cell receptor beta chain was sequenced in a study of T-cell memory formation after mild COVID-19. MiXCR was run by TCRdb on the 5' RACE reads, yielding one entry per CDR3 protein. The sample carries approximately 290,000 distinct CDR3 sequences, 15% to 20% recorded once. Study-level findings and limits: Day 15 to 85 contractors were CD4/CD8 balanced; later expanders leaned CD4+. In pre-infection memory, a portion of responding clones appeared, which suggested that cross-reactive memory joined. CD8+ contracting clones occupied EMRA, while CD4+ ones occupied mainly CM and EM.

Trimming removed 3 bases from V and 4 bases from J, with 9 bases in between. The length of the CDR3 is 13 residues. Germline V gene sequence: CDR1 KGHSH, CDR2 LQKENI. This clonotype was picked up a small number of times. The antigen remains undetermined. This rearrangement joins TRBV18 to TRBJ2-5; D is ambiguous. The source is a man younger than 30 who had mild COVID-19 (a few samples of this study predate the infection). Cell type and time point are not known. The specimen sequenced was PBMCs or a T cell subset sorted from them (not recorded which). The DNA of the CDR3 is TGTGCCAGCTCACCTCTGGAGCGAGAGACCCAGTACTTC. Translating it yields CASSPLERETQYF. The variable domain in full, with the rest retrieved from reference TRBV18 and TRBJ2-5, is NAGVMQNPRHLVRRRGQEARLRCSPMKGHSHVYWYRQLPEEGLKFMVYLQKENIIDESGMPKERFSAEFPKEGPSILRIQQVVRGDSAAYFCASSPLERETQYFGPGTRLLVL.